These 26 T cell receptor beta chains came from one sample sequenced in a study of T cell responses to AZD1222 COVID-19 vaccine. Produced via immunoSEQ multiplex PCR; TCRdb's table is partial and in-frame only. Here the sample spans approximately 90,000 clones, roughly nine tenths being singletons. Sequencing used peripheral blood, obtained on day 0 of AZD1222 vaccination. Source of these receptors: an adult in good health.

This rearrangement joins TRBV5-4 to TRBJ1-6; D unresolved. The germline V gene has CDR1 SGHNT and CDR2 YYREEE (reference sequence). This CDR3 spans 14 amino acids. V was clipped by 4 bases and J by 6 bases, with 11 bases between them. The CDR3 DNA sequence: TGTGCCAGCAGCCCGGTGGGGTTTAATTCACCCCTCCACTTT. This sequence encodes CASSPVGFNSPLHF.

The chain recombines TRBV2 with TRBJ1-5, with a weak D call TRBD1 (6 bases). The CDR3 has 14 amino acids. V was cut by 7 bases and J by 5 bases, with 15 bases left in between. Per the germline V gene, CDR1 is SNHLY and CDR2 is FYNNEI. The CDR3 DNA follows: TGTGCCAGCAAGGTCGGGGGGCGGGATCAGCCCCAGCATTTT. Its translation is CASKVGGRDQPQHF.

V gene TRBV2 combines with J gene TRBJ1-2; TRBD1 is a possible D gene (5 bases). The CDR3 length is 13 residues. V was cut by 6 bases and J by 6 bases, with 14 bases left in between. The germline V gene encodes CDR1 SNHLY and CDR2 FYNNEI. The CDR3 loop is CASRERQTDGYTF. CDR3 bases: TGTGCCAGCAGAGAAAGACAGACTGATGGCTACACCTTC. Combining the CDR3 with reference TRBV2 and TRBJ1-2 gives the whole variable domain EPEVTQTPSHQVTQMGQEVILRCVPISNHLYFYWYRQILGQKVEFLVSFYNNEISEKSEIFDDQFSVERPDGSNFTLKIRSTKLEDSAMYFCASRERQTDGYTFGSGTRLTVV.

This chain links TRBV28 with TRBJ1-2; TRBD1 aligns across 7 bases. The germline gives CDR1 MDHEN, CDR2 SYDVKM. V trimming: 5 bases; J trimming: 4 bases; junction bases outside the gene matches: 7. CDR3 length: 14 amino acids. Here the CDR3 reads CASSRTGTVYGYTF. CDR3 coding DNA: TGTGCCAGCAGTCGAACCGGGACAGTCTATGGCTACACCTTC.

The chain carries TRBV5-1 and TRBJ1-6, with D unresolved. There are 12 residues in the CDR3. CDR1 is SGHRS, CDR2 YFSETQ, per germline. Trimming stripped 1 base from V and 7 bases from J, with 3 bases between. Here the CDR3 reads CASSLSNSPLHF. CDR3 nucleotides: TGCGCCAGCAGCTTGAGCAATTCACCCCTCCACTTT. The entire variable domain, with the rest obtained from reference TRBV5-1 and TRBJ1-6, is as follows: KAGVTQTPRYLIKTRGQQVTLSCSPISGHRSVSWYQQTPGQGLQFLFEYFSETQRNKGNFPGRFSGRQFSNSRSEMNVSTLELGDSALYLCASSLSNSPLHFGNGTRLTVT.

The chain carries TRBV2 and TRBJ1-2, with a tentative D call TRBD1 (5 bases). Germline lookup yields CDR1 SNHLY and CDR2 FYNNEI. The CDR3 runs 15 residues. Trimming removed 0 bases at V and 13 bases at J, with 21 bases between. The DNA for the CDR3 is TGTGCCAGCAGTGAAGCAAGTCCCTTTGGGGGGGTTGGCACCTTC. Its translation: CASSEASPFGGVGTF.

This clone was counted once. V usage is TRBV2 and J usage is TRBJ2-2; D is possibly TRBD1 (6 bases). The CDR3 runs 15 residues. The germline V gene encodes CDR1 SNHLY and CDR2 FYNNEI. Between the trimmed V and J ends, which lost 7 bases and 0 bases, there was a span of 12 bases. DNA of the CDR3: TGTGCCAGCACCTCGGACAGATCGAACACCGGGGAGCTGTTTTTT. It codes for CASTSDRSNTGELFF.

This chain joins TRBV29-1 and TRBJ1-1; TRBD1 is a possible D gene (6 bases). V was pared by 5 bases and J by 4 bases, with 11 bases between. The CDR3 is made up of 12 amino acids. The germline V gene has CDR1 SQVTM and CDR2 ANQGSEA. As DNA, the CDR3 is TGCAGCGTTATAACAGGGACCACTGAAGCTTTCTTT. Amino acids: CSVITGTTEAFF.

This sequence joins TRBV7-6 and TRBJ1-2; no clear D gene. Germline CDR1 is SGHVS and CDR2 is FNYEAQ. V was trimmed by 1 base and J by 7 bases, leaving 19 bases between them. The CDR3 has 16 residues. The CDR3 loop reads CASSLVGSLNPGGYTF. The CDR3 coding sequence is TGTGCCAGCAGCTTAGTCGGCAGCCTGAACCCAGGTGGCTACACCTTC.

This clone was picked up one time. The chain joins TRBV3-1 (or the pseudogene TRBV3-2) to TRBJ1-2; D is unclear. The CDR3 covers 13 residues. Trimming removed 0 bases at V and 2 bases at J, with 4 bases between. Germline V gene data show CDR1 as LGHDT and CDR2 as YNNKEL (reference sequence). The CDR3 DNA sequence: TGTGCCAGCAGCCAAGACTGGAACTATGGCTACACCTTC. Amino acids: CASSQDWNYGYTF.

The CDR3 protein is CASSDRGNSPLHF. DNA for the CDR3: TGTGCCAGCAGTGACAGGGGGAATTCACCCCTCCACTTT. This chain connects TRBV27 to TRBJ1-6; 9 bases are shared with TRBD1. CDR3 size: 13 residues. Per germline, CDR1 MNHEY and CDR2 SMNVEV (reference sequence). V gave up 5 bases and J gave up 7 bases; unmatched junction bases: 0.

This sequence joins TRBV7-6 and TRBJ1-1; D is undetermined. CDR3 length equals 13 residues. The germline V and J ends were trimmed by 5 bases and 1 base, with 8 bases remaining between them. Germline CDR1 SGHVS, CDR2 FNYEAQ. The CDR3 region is CASSLRRNTEAFF. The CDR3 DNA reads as TGTGCCAGCAGCCTTAGAAGGAACACTGAAGCTTTCTTT.

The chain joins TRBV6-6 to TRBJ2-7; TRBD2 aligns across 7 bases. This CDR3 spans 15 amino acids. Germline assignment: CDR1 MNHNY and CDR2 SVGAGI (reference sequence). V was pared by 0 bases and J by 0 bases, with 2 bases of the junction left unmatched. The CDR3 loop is CASSYSGGGSYEQYF. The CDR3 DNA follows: TGTGCCAGCAGTTACTCCGGCGGGGGCTCCTACGAGCAGTACTTC.

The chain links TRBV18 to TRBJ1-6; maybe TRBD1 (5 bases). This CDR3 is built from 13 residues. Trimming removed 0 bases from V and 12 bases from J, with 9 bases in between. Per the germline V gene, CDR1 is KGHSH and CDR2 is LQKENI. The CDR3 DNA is TGTGCCAGCTCACCACCGGGGGAAGGACCCCTCCACTTT. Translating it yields CASSPPGEGPLHF.

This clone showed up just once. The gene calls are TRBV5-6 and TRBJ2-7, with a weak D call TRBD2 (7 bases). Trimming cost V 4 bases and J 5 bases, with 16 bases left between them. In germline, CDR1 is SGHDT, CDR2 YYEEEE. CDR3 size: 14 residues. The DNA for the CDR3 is TGTGCCAGCAGCCCCCCCGGGGGGCCCAACGAGCAGTACTTC. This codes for CASSPPGGPNEQYF.

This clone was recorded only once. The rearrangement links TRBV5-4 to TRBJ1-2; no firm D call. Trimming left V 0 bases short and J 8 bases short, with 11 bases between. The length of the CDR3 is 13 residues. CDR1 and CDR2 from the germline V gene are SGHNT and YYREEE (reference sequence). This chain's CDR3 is CASSLVGKEGYTF. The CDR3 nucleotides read TGTGCCAGCAGCTTGGTAGGGAAGGAAGGCTACACCTTC.

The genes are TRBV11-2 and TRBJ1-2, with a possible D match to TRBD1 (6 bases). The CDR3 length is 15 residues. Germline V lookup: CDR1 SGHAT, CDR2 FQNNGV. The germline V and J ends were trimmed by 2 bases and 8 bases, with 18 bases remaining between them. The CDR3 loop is CASSLSQMTGGGYTF. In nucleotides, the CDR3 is TGTGCCAGCAGCTTATCCCAAATGACAGGAGGCGGCTACACCTTC. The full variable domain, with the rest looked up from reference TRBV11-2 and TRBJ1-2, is EAGVAQSPRYKIIEKRQSVAFWCNPISGHATLYWYQQILGQGPKLLIQFQNNGVVDDSQLPKDRFSAERLKGVDSTLKIQPAKLEDSAVYLCASSLSQMTGGGYTFGSGTRLTVV.

The CDR3 bases are TGTGCCACCAGCAGAGATGGGGACAGGGTCAATGAGCAGTTCTTC. It yields the protein CATSRDGDRVNEQFF. The chain combines TRBV15 with TRBJ2-1; 9 nucleotides agree with TRBD1. The CDR3 extends over 15 amino acids. The trim removed 0 bases at V and 6 bases at J, leaving 3 bases unmatched. Looked up from germline, CDR1 is LNHNV and CDR2 is YYDKDF (reference sequence).

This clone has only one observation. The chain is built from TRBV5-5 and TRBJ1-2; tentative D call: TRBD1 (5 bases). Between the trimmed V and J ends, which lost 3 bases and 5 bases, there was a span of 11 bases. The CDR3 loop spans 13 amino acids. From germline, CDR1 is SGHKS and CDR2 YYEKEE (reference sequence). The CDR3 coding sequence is TGTGCCAGCAGCTCCGACAGCCTATATGGCTACACCTTC. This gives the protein CASSSDSLYGYTF.

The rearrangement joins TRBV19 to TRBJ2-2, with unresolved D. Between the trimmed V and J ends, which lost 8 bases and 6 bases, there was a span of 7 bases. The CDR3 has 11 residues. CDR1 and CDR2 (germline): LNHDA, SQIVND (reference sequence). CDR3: CASLLSGELFF. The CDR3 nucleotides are TGTGCCAGTCTACTGTCCGGGGAGCTGTTTTTT.

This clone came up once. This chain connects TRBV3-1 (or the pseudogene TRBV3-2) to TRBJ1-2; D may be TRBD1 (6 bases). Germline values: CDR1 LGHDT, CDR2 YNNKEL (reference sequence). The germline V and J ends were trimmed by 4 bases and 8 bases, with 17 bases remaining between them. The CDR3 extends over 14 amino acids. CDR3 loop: CASSPLNRVTGYTF. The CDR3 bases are TGTGCCAGCAGCCCCTTGAACAGGGTAACCGGCTACACCTTC.

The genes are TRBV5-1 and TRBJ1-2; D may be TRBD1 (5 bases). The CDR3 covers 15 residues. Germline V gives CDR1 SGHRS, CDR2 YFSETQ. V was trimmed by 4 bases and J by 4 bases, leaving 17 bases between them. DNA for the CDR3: TGCGCCAGCAGCGATCCCAGGGCCCTTGGCTATGGCTACACCTTC. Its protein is CASSDPRALGYGYTF. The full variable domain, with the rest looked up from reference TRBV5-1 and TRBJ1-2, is KAGVTQTPRYLIKTRGQQVTLSCSPISGHRSVSWYQQTPGQGLQFLFEYFSETQRNKGNFPGRFSGRQFSNSRSEMNVSTLELGDSALYLCASSDPRALGYGYTFGSGTRLTVV.

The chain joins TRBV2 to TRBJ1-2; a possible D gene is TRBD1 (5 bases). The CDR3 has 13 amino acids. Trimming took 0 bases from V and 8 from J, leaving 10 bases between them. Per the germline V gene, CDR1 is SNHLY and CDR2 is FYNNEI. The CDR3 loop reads CASSEARAWGYTF. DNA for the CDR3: TGTGCCAGCAGTGAAGCCAGGGCGTGGGGCTACACCTTC. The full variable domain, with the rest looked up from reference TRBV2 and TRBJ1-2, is EPEVTQTPSHQVTQMGQEVILRCVPISNHLYFYWYRQILGQKVEFLVSFYNNEISEKSEIFDDQFSVERPDGSNFTLKIRSTKLEDSAMYFCASSEARAWGYTFGSGTRLTVV.

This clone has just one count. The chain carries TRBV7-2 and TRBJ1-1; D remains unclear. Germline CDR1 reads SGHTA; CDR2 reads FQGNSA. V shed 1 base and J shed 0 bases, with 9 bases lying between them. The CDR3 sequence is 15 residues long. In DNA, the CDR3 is TGTGCCAGCAGCTTAGAATCCAGTATGAACACTGAAGCTTTCTTT. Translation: CASSLESSMNTEAFF.

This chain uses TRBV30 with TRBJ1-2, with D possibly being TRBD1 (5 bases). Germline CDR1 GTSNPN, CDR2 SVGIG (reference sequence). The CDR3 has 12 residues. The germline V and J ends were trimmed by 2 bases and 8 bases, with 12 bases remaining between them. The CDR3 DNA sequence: TGTGCCTGGAGTATGGGACCGGGGGGCTACACCTTC. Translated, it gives CAWSMGPGGYTF.

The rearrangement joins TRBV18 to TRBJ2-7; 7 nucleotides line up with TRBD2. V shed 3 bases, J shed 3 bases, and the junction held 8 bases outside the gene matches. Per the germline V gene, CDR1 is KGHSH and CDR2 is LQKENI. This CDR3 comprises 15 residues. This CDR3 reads CASSPPGREGYEQYF. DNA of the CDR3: TGTGCCAGCTCACCCCCAGGGAGGGAGGGCTACGAGCAGTACTTC.